The table lists the clone carrying this T cell receptor (beta chain) with a few counts. What it binds is not known. The data originate from a study of shared clonotypes between healthy human individuals. General study findings and limits: A handful of donors showed sharing of approximately 5% of naive CD4 clonotypes.

Sequenced by immunoSEQ multiplex PCR; TCRdb stores in-frame clones only, minus some. The sample gives over 800,000 clones, about 92% of which show up once; less than 25% is in the top ten. Germline CDR1 is SGHNT and CDR2 is YYREEE (reference sequence). There are 12 residues in the CDR3. Trimming took 4 bases from V and 1 from J, leaving 6 bases between them. Naive CD8 cells were CD45RO-negative, positively selected for CCR7, excluding terminally differentiated effector memory CD45RA+ cells. This TCR was recovered from a young man in good health. Sequencing was carried out using naive CD8+ T cells sorted from blood. J is TRBJ2-7 and V is TRBV5-4; D is ambiguous. In DNA, the CDR3 is TGTGCCAGCAGCACGCAATCCTACGAGCAGTACTTC. It encodes CASSTQSYEQYF.